This T cell receptor beta chain derives from a study of blood T cell repertoires in COVID-19. The CDR3 spans 16 residues. The J segment lost 4 bases and the V segment lost 4 bases, leaving 6 bases of the junction unmatched. Germline V gives CDR1 KGHSH, CDR2 LQKENI. Here immunoSEQ multiplex PCR was the method, and the copy in TCRdb shows in-frame clones only, minus some. The sample lists roughly 130,000 clones; about 80% were seen once. This sequence joins TRBV18 and TRBJ1-6; TRBD1 agrees at 8 bases. The TCR was taken from a woman over 75 with acute or convalescent COVID-19. Sequencing was carried out using peripheral blood. In nucleotides, the CDR3 is TGTGCCAGCTCACAAGGACAGGGTGGGTATAATTCACCCCTCCACTTT. Residues: CASSQGQGGYNSPLHF.